The 21 T cell receptor beta chains below were found in one sample sequenced in a study of blood T cell repertoires in COVID-19. Here immunoSEQ multiplex PCR was the method, and the copy in TCRdb shows in-frame clones only, minus some. The table lists over 250,000 clones, about four fifths of them singletons. The sequenced material came from peripheral blood. Receptor source: a woman aged 45-59 years who had recovered from COVID-19.

This chain connects TRBV28 to TRBJ1-1, with TRBD1 matching 9 bases. This CDR3 has 15 amino acids. V lost 5 bases to trimming and J lost 5 bases; unmatched junction nucleotides: 9. Per germline, CDR1 MDHEN and CDR2 SYDVKM. This CDR3 is CASSRQGVGFTEAFF. The CDR3 DNA reads as TGTGCCAGCAGTAGACAGGGGGTGGGTTTTACTGAAGCTTTCTTT.

V gene TRBV25-1 combines with J gene TRBJ2-5; 8 nucleotides match TRBD1. Germline loops: CDR1 MGHDK, CDR2 SYGVNS. The junction had 4 bases not matched to a gene; V was cut back by 6 bases and J by 4 bases. The CDR3 spans 13 residues. DNA of the CDR3: TGTGCCAGCAGGCGGACAGGGACAGAGACCCAGTACTTC. As protein: CASRRTGTETQYF. The full variable domain, rest sourced from reference TRBV25-1 and TRBJ2-5, is EADIYQTPRYLVIGTGKKITLECSQTMGHDKMYWYQQDPGMELHLIHYSYGVNSTEKGDLSSESTVSRIRTEHFPLTLESARPSHTSQYLCASRRTGTETQYFGPGTRLLVL.

The chain couples TRBV7-2 to TRBJ2-7; 12 bases are a match to TRBD2. CDR1 is SGHTA and CDR2 is FQGNSA in the germline V gene. V dropped 3 bases and J dropped 6; count of bases not matched to a gene: 3. The CDR3 covers 14 residues. The CDR3 coding sequence is TGTGCCAGCAGCTTGACTAGCGGGAGTGGCGAGCAGTACTTC. This encodes CASSLTSGSGEQYF.

This clone came up a few times. The chain is built from TRBV6-2 or TRBV6-3 and TRBJ1-1, with 11 bases fitting TRBD1. The CDR3 extends over 14 amino acids. Trimming took 4 bases from V and 5 from J; bases not matched to a gene: 3. Germline assignment: CDR1 MNHEY and CDR2 SVGEGT. The CDR3 loop reads CASSSGQGVTEAFF. Written as DNA, the CDR3 is TGTGCCAGCAGTTCGGGACAGGGGGTAACTGAAGCTTTCTTT.

The chain recombines TRBV5-4 with TRBJ1-4; 9 positions match TRBD1. After removal of 1 base from V and 7 bases from J, the junction contained 8 bases not matched to a gene. This CDR3 region has 16 residues. CDR1 and CDR2 from the germline V gene are SGHNT and YYREEE (reference sequence). CDR3 sequence: CASSLTGGGLGEKLFF. Here the CDR3 DNA reads TGTGCCAGCAGCTTGACAGGGGGCGGATTAGGTGAAAAACTGTTTTTT.

The chain carries TRBV30 and TRBJ2-7; 8 bases agree with TRBD1. This CDR3 spans 14 amino acids. CDR1 and CDR2 (germline): GTSNPN, SVGIG (reference sequence). J gave up 3 bases and V 2 bases, and 6 bases lay outside the gene matches. The chain's CDR3 is CAWSLGQGDYEQYF. The CDR3 DNA reads TGTGCCTGGAGTCTAGGACAGGGTGACTACGAGCAGTACTTC.

The chain links TRBV7-2 to TRBJ1-5; TRBD1 aligns across 7 bases. V shed 5 bases and J 0 bases; nucleotides not matched to a gene: 10. CDR3 size: 17 residues. Germline values: CDR1 SGHTA, CDR2 FQGNSA. The CDR3: CASSRNQGGNSNQPQHF. In DNA, the CDR3 is TGTGCCAGCAGCCGTAACCAGGGGGGAAATAGCAATCAGCCCCAGCATTTT. Full variable domain (remainder filled in from reference TRBV7-2 and TRBJ1-5): GAGVSQSPSNKVTEKGKDVELRCDPISGHTALYWYRQSLGQGLEFLIYFQGNSAPDKSGLPSDRFSAERTGGSVSTLTIQRTQQEDSAVYLCASSRNQGGNSNQPQHFGDGTRLSIL.

The rearrangement joins TRBV4-3 to TRBJ2-7; 7 bases are a match to TRBD1. Germline CDR1 and CDR2: LGHNA and YSLEER. The CDR3 has 16 amino acids. The V segment lost 0 bases and the J segment 3 bases; nucleotides outside the gene matches: 8. The CDR3: CASSQEYADRVYEQYF. CDR3 nucleotides: TGCGCCAGCAGCCAAGAATATGCAGACAGGGTCTACGAGCAGTACTTC.

CDR3 amino acids: CASTWTGTNTGELFF. DNA of the CDR3: TGTGCCAGTACCTGGACAGGAACTAACACCGGGGAGCTGTTTTTT. The rearrangement joins TRBV27 to TRBJ2-2, with TRBD1 identical over 7 bases. J gave up 2 bases and V 9 bases, and 9 bases lay outside the gene matches. The CDR3 loop spans 15 amino acids. Germline V gene lookup returns CDR1 MNHEY and CDR2 SMNVEV (reference sequence).

The genes are TRBV27 and TRBJ1-1, with 9 bases aligning to TRBD1. Germline values: CDR1 MNHEY, CDR2 SMNVEV (reference sequence). This CDR3 comprises 18 residues. V shed 5 bases, J shed 0 bases, and the junction held 13 bases outside the gene matches. In nucleotides, the CDR3 is TGTGCCAGCAGTCCCTATAAACAGGGGGCGGGCTTGAACACTGAAGCTTTCTTT. Its translation is CASSPYKQGAGLNTEAFF.

The rearrangement links TRBV28 to TRBJ2-7, with 7 positions matching TRBD2. Germline CDR1 reads MDHEN; CDR2 reads SYDVKM. CDR3 length: 13 amino acids. J was trimmed by 4 bases and V by 8 bases; bases with no gene match: 8. CDR3 sequence reads: CASVGLGGYEQYF. The CDR3 DNA is TGTGCCAGCGTGGGGCTGGGAGGGTACGAGCAGTACTTC.

The chain employs TRBV27 and TRBJ1-4; 11 nucleotides align to TRBD1. Germline CDR1 is MNHEY and CDR2 is SMNVEV (reference sequence). V shed 5 bases, J shed 4 bases, and the junction held 12 bases outside the gene matches. The CDR3 runs 18 residues. CDR3 coding DNA: TGTGCCAGCAGTGCGAAAACGGGACAGGGGGGTTATAATGAAAAACTGTTTTTT. This encodes CASSAKTGQGGYNEKLFF.

The chain couples TRBV9 to TRBJ1-4, with 9 bases identical to TRBD1. Germline V CDR1 and CDR2: SGDLS, YYNGEE. The junction had 4 bases not matched to a gene; V was cut back by 2 bases and J by 5 bases. The CDR3 extends over 15 amino acids. The DNA of the CDR3 is TGTGCCAGCAGCGTCCGTGGACAGGGGAATGAAAAACTGTTTTTT. Translation: CASSVRGQGNEKLFF.

The chain couples TRBV28 to TRBJ2-7, with 9 bases lining up with TRBD1. Germline lookup yields CDR1 MDHEN and CDR2 SYDVKM. The CDR3 extends over 16 amino acids. Trimming removed 7 bases from V and 0 bases from J; junction bases left unmatched: 10. The CDR3, as DNA: TGTGCCAGCACCGGACCGGGACAGGGATTCTCCTACGAGCAGTACTTC. Translated: CASTGPGQGFSYEQYF.

This chain joins TRBV2 and TRBJ1-2; possible D gene TRBD1, 6 bases. V was trimmed by 8 bases and J by 8 bases, leaving 18 bases between them. CDR1 is SNHLY and CDR2 is FYNNEI in the germline V gene. There are 13 residues in the CDR3. The CDR3 spells CASASTGGQGYTF. Here the CDR3 DNA reads TGTGCCAGCGCCTCTACGGGGGGCCAAGGCTACACCTTC.

This clone was picked up a small number of times. V gene TRBV2 combines with J gene TRBJ1-1, with 7 nucleotides matching TRBD1. Germline V gene lookup returns CDR1 SNHLY and CDR2 FYNNEI. V shed 4 bases and J 3 bases; nucleotides not matched to a gene: 2. This CDR3 has 13 amino acids. CDR3 loop: CASSVQGDTEAFF. Written as DNA, the CDR3 is TGTGCCAGCAGTGTTCAGGGGGACACTGAAGCTTTCTTT.

This clone was recorded a few times. J is TRBJ1-5 and V is TRBV4-2, with TRBD1 matching 7 bases. The CDR3 consists of 16 residues. The J segment lost 0 bases and the V segment lost 4 bases, leaving 6 bases of the junction unmatched. The germline gives CDR1 LGHNA, CDR2 YNFKEQ. Written as DNA, the CDR3 is TGTGCCAGCAGCCCCGGGACAGCTTATAGCAATCAGCCCCAGCATTTT. This encodes CASSPGTAYSNQPQHF.

The J gene is TRBJ1-1, the V gene TRBV5-1; 7 positions match TRBD1. The germline V gene encodes CDR1 SGHRS and CDR2 YFSETQ. With V trimmed by 5 bases and J by 11 bases, 12 bases remained unmatched. The CDR3 sequence is 13 residues long. The CDR3 loop is CASRLGTEKMAFF. CDR3 nucleotides: TGCGCCAGCAGGCTAGGGACAGAGAAAATGGCTTTCTTT.

This clone was seen a handful of times. The same CDR3 can be traced to other DNA sequences in this sample. The rearrangement joins TRBV27 to TRBJ1-2, with D maybe TRBD1 (5 bases). V gave up 3 bases and J gave up 2 bases, with 10 bases separating them. The germline gives CDR1 MNHEY, CDR2 SMNVEV (reference sequence). The CDR3 covers 14 residues. The CDR3 DNA is TGTGCCAGCAGTTTGTATCCAGGGAACTATGGCTACACCTTC. It encodes CASSLYPGNYGYTF.

The chain has TRBV6-5 and TRBJ2-7; tentatively, D is TRBD2 (7 bases). V shed 2 bases and J shed 0 bases, with 8 bases lying between them. Germline-derived CDR1 and CDR2 are MNHEY and SVGAGI. This CDR3 is built from 14 residues. The CDR3 coding sequence is TGTGCCAGCAGTTACGGGGGGGCCTCCTACGAGCAGTACTTC. It encodes CASSYGGASYEQYF.

The chain couples TRBV27 to TRBJ2-7; no clear D gene. V dropped 1 base and J dropped 4 bases, with 8 bases sitting between them. This CDR3 contains 13 residues. CDR1 and CDR2 from the germline V gene are MNHEY and SMNVEV (reference sequence). This CDR3 reads CASSLYLTYEQYF. The CDR3 nucleotides are TGTGCCAGCAGTTTATATCTCACTTACGAGCAGTACTTC.